The sample holds a few counts of the clone carrying this T cell receptor beta chain. Its antigen remains unknown. Germline CDR1 and CDR2: DFQATT and SNEGSKA (reference sequence). This CDR3 comprises 16 residues. V lost 2 bases and J lost 5; bases outside the gene matches: 11. This sample was included in a study of response to subunit inactivated influenza vaccine. Overall study findings and caveats: Seasonal influenza vaccination, on each occasion, was suggested by the authors to recruit few new T cells.

TCRdb independently ran MiXCR on the RT-PCR reads; one entry per CDR3 protein. In the table there are around 470,000 distinct CDR3 sequences, around 7.7% of which are singletons. This TCR was recovered from a man aged 50 to 69 who received an inactivated influenza vaccine. The chain has TRBV20-1 and TRBJ2-7, with 11 nucleotides matching TRBD1. Sequencing was performed on PBMCs from blood, taken around 25 months after vaccination. In nucleotides, the CDR3 is TGCAGTGCTAGACCCTATTCCGGGACAGGGGGACACGAGCAGTACTTC. It translates to CSARPYSGTGGHEQYF.